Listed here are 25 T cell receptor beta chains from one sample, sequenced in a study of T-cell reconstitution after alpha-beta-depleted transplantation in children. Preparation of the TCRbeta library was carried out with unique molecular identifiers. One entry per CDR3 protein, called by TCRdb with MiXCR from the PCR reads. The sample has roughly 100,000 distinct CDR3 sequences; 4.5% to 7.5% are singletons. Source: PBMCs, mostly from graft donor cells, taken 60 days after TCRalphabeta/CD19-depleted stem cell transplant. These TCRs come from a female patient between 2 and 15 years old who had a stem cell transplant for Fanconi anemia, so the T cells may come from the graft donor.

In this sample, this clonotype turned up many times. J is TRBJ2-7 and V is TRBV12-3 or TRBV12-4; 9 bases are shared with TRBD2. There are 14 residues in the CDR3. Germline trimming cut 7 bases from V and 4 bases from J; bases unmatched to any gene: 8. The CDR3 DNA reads TGTGCCAGCACCCCAGCGGGGGGTGGGTACGAGCAGTACTTC. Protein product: CASTPAGGGYEQYF.

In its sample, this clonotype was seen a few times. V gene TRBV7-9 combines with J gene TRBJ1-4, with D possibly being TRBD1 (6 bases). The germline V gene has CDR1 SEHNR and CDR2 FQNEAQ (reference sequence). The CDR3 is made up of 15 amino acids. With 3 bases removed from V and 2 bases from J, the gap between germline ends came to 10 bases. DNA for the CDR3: TGTGCCAGCAGCTTCAGGGGTTCTACTAATGAAAAACTGTTTTTT. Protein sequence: CASSFRGSTNEKLFF.

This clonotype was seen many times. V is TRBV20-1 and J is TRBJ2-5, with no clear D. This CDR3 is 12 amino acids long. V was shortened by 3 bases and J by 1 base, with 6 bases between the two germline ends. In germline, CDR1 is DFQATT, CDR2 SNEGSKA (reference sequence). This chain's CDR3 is CSASQFQETQYF. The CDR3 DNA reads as TGCAGTGCTAGCCAGTTCCAAGAGACCCAGTACTTC.

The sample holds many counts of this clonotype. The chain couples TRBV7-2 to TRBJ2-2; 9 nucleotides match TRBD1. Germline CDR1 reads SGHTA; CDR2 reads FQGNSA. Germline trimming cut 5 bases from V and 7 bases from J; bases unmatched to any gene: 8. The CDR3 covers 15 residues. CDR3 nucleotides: TGTGCCAGCAGCCTAGGGGACAGGGTTAACGGGGAGCTGTTTTTT. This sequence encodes CASSLGDRVNGELFF.

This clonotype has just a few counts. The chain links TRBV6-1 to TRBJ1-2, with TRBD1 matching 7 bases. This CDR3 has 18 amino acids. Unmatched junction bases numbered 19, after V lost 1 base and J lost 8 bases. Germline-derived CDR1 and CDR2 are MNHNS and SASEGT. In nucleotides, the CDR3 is TGTGCCAGCAGTGAAGTCGGGGGTAAGGGGGCGCTCGGTTCCGGCTACACCTTC. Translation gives CASSEVGGKGALGSGYTF.

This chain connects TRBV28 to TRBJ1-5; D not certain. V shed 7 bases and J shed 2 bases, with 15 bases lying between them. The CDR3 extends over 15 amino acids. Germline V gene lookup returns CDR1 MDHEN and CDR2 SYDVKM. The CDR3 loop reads CASTWAFGGNQPQHF. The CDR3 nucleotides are TGTGCCAGCACCTGGGCCTTCGGGGGCAATCAGCCCCAGCATTTT.

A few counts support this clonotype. This chain's CDR3 is CASSPFLYNEQFF. The CDR3 region has the DNA TGTGCCAGCAGTCCTTTTCTCTACAATGAGCAGTTCTTC. The rearrangement joins TRBV7-3 to TRBJ2-1; D unresolved. Germline V gives CDR1 SGHTA, CDR2 FQGTGA. The length of the CDR3 is 13 residues. V was clipped by 6 bases and J by 3 bases, with 9 bases between them.

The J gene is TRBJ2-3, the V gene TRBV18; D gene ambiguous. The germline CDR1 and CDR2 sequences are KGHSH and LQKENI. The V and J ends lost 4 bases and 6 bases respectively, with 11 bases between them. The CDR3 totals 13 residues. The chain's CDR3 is CASSRRQADTQYF. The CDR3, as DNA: TGTGCCAGCTCACGGCGCCAGGCGGATACGCAGTATTTT.

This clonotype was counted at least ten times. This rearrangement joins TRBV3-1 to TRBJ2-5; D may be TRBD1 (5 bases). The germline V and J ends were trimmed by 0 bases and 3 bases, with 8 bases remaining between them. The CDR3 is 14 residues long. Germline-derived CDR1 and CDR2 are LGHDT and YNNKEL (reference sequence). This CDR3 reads CASSQDTGEETQYF. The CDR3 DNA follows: TGTGCCAGCAGCCAAGATACAGGAGAAGAGACCCAGTACTTC.

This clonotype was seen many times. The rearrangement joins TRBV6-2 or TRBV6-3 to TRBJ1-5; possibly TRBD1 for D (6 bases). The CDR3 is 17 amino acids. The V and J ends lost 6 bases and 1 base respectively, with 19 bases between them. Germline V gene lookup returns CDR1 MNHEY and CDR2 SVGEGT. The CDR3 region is CASSIWGGRLSNQPQHF. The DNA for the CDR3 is TGTGCCAGCAGCATCTGGGGGGGCAGACTAAGCAATCAGCCCCAGCATTTT.

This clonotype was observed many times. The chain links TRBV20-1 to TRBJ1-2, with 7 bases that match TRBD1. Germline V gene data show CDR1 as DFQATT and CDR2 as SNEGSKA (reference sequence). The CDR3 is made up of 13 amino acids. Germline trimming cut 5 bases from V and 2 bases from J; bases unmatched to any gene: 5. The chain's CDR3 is CSAPTGNNYGYTF. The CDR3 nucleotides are TGCAGTGCTCCGACAGGGAACAACTATGGCTACACCTTC.

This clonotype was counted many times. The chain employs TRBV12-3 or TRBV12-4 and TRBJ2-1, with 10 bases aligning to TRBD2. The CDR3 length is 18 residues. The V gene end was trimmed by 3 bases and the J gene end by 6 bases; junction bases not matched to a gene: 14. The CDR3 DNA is TGTGCCAGCAGTTTTCCCCCACAGGGCCGACTAGCGGGCAATGAGCAGTTCTTC. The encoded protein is CASSFPPQGRLAGNEQFF.

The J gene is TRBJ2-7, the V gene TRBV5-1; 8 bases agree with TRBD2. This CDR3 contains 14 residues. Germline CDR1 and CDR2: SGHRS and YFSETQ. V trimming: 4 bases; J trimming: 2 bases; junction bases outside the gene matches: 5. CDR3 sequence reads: CASSVSGTPYEQYF. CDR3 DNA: TGCGCCAGCAGCGTTAGCGGGACCCCCTACGAGCAGTACTTC.

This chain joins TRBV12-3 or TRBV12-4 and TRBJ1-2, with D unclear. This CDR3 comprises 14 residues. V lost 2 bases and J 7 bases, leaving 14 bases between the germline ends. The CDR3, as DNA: TGTGCCAGCAGTTTACTGGTTGAAGGTCCTGGCTACACCTTC. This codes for CASSLLVEGPGYTF.

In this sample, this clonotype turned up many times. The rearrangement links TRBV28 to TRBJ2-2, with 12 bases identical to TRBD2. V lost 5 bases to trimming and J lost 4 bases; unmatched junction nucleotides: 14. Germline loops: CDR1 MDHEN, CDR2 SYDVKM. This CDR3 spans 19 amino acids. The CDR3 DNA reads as TGTGCCAGCAGTCCTCACCTAGCGGGAGGGCCTCTGGTCACCGGGGAGCTGTTTTTT. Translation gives CASSPHLAGGPLVTGELFF.

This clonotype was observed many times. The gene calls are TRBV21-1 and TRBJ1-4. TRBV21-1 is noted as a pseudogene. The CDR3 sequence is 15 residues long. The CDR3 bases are TGTGCCAGCAGCCCCATTAGGGGAGTGGATGAAAAACTGTTTTTT. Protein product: CASSPIRGVDEKLFF.

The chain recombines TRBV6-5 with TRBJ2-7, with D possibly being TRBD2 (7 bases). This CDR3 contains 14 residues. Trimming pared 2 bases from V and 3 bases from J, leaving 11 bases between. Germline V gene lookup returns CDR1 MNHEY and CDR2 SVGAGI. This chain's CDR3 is CASSYGGGHYEQYF. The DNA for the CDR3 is TGTGCCAGCAGTTACGGGGGGGGGCACTACGAGCAGTACTTC.

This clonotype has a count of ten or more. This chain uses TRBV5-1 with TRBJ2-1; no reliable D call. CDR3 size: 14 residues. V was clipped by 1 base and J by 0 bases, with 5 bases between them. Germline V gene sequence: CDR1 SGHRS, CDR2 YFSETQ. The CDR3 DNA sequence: TGCGCCAGCAGCTTGAGTAGCTCCTACAATGAGCAGTTCTTC. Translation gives CASSLSSSYNEQFF.

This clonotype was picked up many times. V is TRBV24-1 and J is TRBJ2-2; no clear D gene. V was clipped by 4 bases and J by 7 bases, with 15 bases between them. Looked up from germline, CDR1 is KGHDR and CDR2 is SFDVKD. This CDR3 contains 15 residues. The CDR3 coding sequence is TGTGCCACCAGTGAATTGGCAGGTACGGTCGGGGAGCTGTTTTTT. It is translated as CATSELAGTVGELFF.

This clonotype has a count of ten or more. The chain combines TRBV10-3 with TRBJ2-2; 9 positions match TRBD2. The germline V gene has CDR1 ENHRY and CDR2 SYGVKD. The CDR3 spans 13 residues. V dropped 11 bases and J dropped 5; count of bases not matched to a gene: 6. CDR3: CALSGSGTGELFF. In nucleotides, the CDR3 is TGTGCCCTTAGCGGGAGTGGTACCGGGGAGCTGTTTTTT.

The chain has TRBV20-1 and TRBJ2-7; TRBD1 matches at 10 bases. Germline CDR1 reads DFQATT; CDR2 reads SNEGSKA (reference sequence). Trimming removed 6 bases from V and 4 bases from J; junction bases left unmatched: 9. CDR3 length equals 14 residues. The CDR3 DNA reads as TGCAGTGCGATGGGACAGGGGAGATTGTACGAGCAGTACTTC. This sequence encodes CSAMGQGRLYEQYF.

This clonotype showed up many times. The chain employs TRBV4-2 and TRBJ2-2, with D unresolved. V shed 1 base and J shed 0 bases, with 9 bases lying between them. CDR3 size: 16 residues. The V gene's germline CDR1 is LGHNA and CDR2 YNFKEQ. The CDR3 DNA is TGTGCCAGCAGCCAAGGCGGCAGGACGAACACCGGGGAGCTGTTTTTT. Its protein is CASSQGGRTNTGELFF.

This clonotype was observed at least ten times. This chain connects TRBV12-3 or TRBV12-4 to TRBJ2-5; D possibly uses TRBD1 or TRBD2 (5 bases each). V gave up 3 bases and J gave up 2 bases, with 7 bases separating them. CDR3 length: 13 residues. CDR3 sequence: CASSFWGQETQYF. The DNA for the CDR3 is TGTGCCAGCAGTTTTTGGGGGCAAGAGACCCAGTACTTC.

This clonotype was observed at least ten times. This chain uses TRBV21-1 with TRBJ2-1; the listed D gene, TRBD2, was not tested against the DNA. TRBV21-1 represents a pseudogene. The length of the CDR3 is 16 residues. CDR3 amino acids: CASSKDGGPGGGEQFF. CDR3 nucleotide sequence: TGTGCCAGCAGCAAAGATGGGGGACCCGGGGGAGGTGAGCAGTTCTTC.

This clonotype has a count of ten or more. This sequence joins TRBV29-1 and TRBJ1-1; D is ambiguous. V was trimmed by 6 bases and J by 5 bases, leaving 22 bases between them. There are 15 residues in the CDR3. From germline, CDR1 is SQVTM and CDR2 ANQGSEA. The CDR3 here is CSVFPGERRSTEAFF. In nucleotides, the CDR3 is TGCAGCGTGTTCCCCGGGGAACGACGGAGTACTGAAGCTTTCTTT.